This is a list of T cell receptor beta chains from one sample in a study of cytomegalovirus exposure and HLA in healthy donors. The method was immunoSEQ multiplex PCR; TCRdb's version includes in-frame clones alone and lacks a portion of them. Among approximately 100,000 clones listed, roughly 79% were seen once. The sequencing sample was made of PBMCs. Receptor source: a woman in her forties in good health and CMV-seronegative. Each CDR3 is given with its conserved first and last residue. The D gene is left open where the match is weak. The size of a clone is reported for some rows only, either as once, few or many, or as a class for expanded clones.

size	V	D	J	DNA	CDR3
many	TRBV27	TRBD1	TRBJ2-7	TGTGCCAGCAGTTACGACAGGGGAAGGACCTACGAGCAGTACTTC	CASSYDRGRTYEQYF
-	TRBV28	-	TRBJ2-1	TGTGCCAGCACTTGGGACACCTCCTACAATGAGCAGTTCTTC	CASTWDTSYNEQFF
-	TRBV6-5	-	TRBJ1-1	TGTGCCAGCAGGCAGAAGGGCGGGAGCAACACTGAAGCTTTCTTT	CASRQKGGSNTEAFF
-	TRBV5-6	-	TRBJ1-4	TGTGCCAGCAGTTCGGGATCTAATGAAAAACTGTTTTTT	CASSSGSNEKLFF
-	TRBV7-9	TRBD1	TRBJ1-1	TGTGCCAGCAGCTTATCTATGGGGACCGGGACAGGGAGGCCTGAAGCTTTCTTT	CASSLSMGTGTGRPEAFF
-	TRBV7-3	TRBD2	TRBJ2-3	TGTGCCAGCAGCCTTCAACTAGCGGGGGGCTCAGATACGCAGTATTTT	CASSLQLAGGSDTQYF
-	TRBV6-5	-	TRBJ1-1	TGTGCCAGCAGTCACCAACCGGCGGGGCCTGAAGCTTTCTTT	CASSHQPAGPEAFF
-	TRBV6-6	-	TRBJ1-5	TGTGCCAGCAGTTACTCGGACACCAATCAGCCCCAGCATTTT	CASSYSDTNQPQHF
-	TRBV27	-	TRBJ1-3	TGTGCCAGCTCTCCCCTCGGGGTCCTCTCTGGAAACACCATATATTTT	CASSPLGVLSGNTIYF
-	TRBV25-1	TRBD1	TRBJ1-1	TGTGCCAGCAGCCGACAGGGTGCGAACACTGAAGCTTTCTTT	CASSRQGANTEAFF
-	TRBV9	TRBD2	TRBJ2-2	TGTGCCAGCAGCGTGGGGACTAGCGGGGGGTACACCGGGGAGCTGTTTTTT	CASSVGTSGGYTGELFF
-	TRBV7-2	TRBD1	TRBJ2-7	TGTGCCAGCAGCCTGGACAGGGGGCCCTACGAGCAGTACTTC	CASSLDRGPYEQYF
few	TRBV4-2	-	TRBJ1-4	TGTGCCAGCAGCCAGGGAGATGCAACTAATGAAAAACTGTTTTTT	CASSQGDATNEKLFF